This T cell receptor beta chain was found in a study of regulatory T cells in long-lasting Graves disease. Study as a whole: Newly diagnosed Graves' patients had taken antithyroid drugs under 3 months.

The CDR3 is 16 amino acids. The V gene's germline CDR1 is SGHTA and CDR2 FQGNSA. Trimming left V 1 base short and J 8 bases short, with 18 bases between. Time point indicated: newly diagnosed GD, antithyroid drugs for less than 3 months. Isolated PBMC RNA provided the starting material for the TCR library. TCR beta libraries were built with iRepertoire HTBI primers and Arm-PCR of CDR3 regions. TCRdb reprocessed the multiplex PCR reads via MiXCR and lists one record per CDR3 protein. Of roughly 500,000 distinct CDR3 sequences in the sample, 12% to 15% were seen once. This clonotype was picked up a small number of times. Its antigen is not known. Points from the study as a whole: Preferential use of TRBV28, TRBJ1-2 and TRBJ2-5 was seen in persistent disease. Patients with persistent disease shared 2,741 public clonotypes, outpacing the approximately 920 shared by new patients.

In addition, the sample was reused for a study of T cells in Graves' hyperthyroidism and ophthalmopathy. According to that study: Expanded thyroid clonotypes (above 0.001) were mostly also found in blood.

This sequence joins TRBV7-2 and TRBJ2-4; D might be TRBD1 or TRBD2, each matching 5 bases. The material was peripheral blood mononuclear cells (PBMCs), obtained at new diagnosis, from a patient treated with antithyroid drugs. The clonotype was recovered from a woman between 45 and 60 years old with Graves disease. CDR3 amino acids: CASSLENRPKGDIQYF. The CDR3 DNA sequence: TGTGCCAGCAGCTTAGAAAACAGGCCCAAGGGAGACATTCAGTACTTC.